This TCR beta chain emerged from a study of T cells after yellow fever vaccination. Overall study: SMART-Seq v4 Ultra Low Input prepared libraries from low-cell fractions.

V was cut by 5 bases and J by 0 bases, with 15 bases left in between. The CDR3 length is 15 residues. Germline values: CDR1 DFQATT, CDR2 SNEGSKA (reference sequence). General study results and limits: A limited proportion of clonotypes was detected within both the CD4 and CD8 compartments. FACS-sorted repertoires could contain abundant clonotypes contaminating from the bulk population.

5'RACE template switching produced TCR cDNA carrying a universal primer site and UMIs. TCRdb re-called the 5' RACE reads with MiXCR, one entry per CDR3 protein. The sample yields 450,000 to 550,000 distinct CDR3 sequences, roughly a fifth seen once. The sample holds a few counts of this clonotype. Its antigen is still unknown. The specimen was PBMCs, collected less than 25 days after the first yellow fever vaccination. The chain employs TRBV20-1 and TRBJ2-3; maybe TRBD1 (6 bases). The sequence came from a man between 18 and 35 years old who received the YFV17D yellow fever vaccine. CDR3 protein: CSASRTVSSTDTQYF. DNA of the CDR3: TGCAGTGCTTCCCGGACAGTTTCTAGCACAGATACGCAGTATTTT.